A single sample is the source of the 16 T cell receptor beta chains below, sequenced in a study of tumor and adjacent non-tumor tissue in lung cancer. The template was RNA from unsorted bulk tissue. A modified ARM-PCR protocol with three rounds of nested PCR amplified TCRbeta. TCRdb used MiXCR to reprocess the multiplex PCR reads, holding one entry per CDR3 protein. The table records 100,000 to 150,000 distinct CDR3 sequences, roughly 64% of them present only once. Sequencing was carried out using lung tumor tissue. These receptors all come from a man aged 25-45 years with non-small cell lung cancer.

The rearrangement links TRBV12-3 or TRBV12-4 to TRBJ1-3; no clear D gene. The CDR3 loop spans 14 amino acids. Trimming removed 6 bases at V and 15 bases at J, with 24 bases between. Here the CDR3 DNA reads TGTGCCAGCAGCCGAGGTTCAGGTGGAAACACCGGATATTTT. Protein sequence: CASSRGSGGNTGYF.

Concerning this clonotype: This clone may be a read error of a much larger clone one base away. J is TRBJ2-2 and V is TRBV10-3, with D uncertain. The length of the CDR3 is 14 residues. Germline lookup yields CDR1 ENHRY and CDR2 SYGVKD. The CDR3: CAIGESGNPGELFF. CDR3 DNA sequence: TGTGCCATCGGTGAGTCTGGGAACCCCGGGGAGCTGTTTTTT.

The sample holds many counts of this clonotype. Here the CDR3 DNA reads TGTGCCAGCACCCCATCCTTTCGGGGGAATTCACCCCTCCACTTT. Translated, it gives CASTPSFRGNSPLHF. This chain joins TRBV6-5 and TRBJ1-6, with D possibly matching TRBD1 (5 bases). V gave up 7 bases and J gave up 7 bases, with 17 bases separating them. Germline lookup yields CDR1 MNHEY and CDR2 SVGAGI. The CDR3 is made up of 15 amino acids.

The chain carries TRBV7-9 and TRBJ1-1, with a possible D match to TRBD1 (5 bases). The CDR3 totals 16 residues. Germline V gene sequence: CDR1 SEHNR, CDR2 FQNEAQ (reference sequence). Trimming removed 2 bases at V and 4 bases at J, with 17 bases between. The CDR3 nucleotides are TGTGCCAGCAGCTTAAAGGCGGCAGGGTTTGCCACTGAAGCTTTCTTT. As protein: CASSLKAAGFATEAFF.

This clonotype was seen a single time. One end of the junction varies from germline; a read error may be responsible. This rearrangement joins TRBV11-3 to TRBJ2-5; the match to TRBD2 covers 7 bases. This CDR3 has 15 residues. Germline V lookup: CDR1 SGHNT, CDR2 YENEEA. The DNA for the CDR3 is TGTGCGAGCAGCCCGGGGGGTAGCCTTCAAGAGGCCCAGTACTTC. Its protein is CASSPGGSLQEAQYF.

With regard to this clonotype: This is likely a read error, given that the CDR3 carries no conserved phenylalanine or tryptophan at its end. J is TRBJ2-3 and V is TRBV29-1; possible D gene TRBD2, 5 bases. With 4 bases removed from V and 6 bases from J, the gap between germline ends came to 17 bases. The V gene's germline CDR1 is SQVTM and CDR2 ANQGSEA. This CDR3 has 14 amino acids. Written as DNA, the CDR3 is TGCAGCGTTGGCGAGAGAGGGCCACTCGATACGCAGTATGTT. As protein: CSVGERGPLDTQYV.

Remarks on this clonotype: A much larger clone differs from this one at a single base, so this may be a read error. The chain employs TRBV20-1 and TRBJ2-3, with D perhaps matching TRBD1 or TRBD2 (5 bases each). The V end was cut by 4 bases, the J end by 2 bases, with 13 bases between. This CDR3 is built from 14 residues. Germline CDR1 and CDR2: DFQATT and SNEGSKA (reference sequence). The CDR3 loop reads CSAIPGRNTDTQYF. Written as DNA, the CDR3 is TGCAGTGCTATACCGGGACGGAACACAGATACGCAGTATTTT.

Concerning this clonotype: At one of its ends the junction is not consistent with the germline gene, which may arise from a read error. The chain links TRBV12-3 or TRBV12-4 to TRBJ2-3; 8 nucleotides match TRBD1. This CDR3 comprises 14 residues. This chain's CDR3 is CASSSPDRADTHYF. The CDR3 nucleotides read TGTGCCAGCAGTTCCCCGGACAGGGCAGATACGCATTATTTT.

This clonotype was seen a single time. The junction departs from the called germline gene at one end, perhaps through a read error. Here the CDR3 DNA reads TGTGCCAGCAGCTCGGACAGGAAGAACACTGAGGCTTTCTTT. Protein sequence: CASSSDRKNTEAFF. V is TRBV11-2 and J is TRBJ1-1; TRBD1 matches 7 bases. Germline loops: CDR1 SGHAT, CDR2 FQNNGV. The CDR3 contains 14 residues.

The chain has TRBV24-1 and TRBJ2-4; 7 nucleotides align to TRBD1. With V trimmed by 4 bases and J by 12 bases, 11 bases remained unmatched. In germline, CDR1 is KGHDR, CDR2 SFDVKD. The CDR3 consists of 14 residues. CDR3 residues: CATSDGTGAGTQYF. The CDR3 DNA sequence: TGTGCCACCAGTGACGGTACAGGGGCCGGGACTCAGTACTTC.

A note on this clonotype: A much larger clonotype is one base distant, so this may be a read error. This sequence joins TRBV20-1 and TRBJ1-4, with no clear D. The CDR3 is made up of 12 amino acids. The germline CDR1 and CDR2 sequences are DFQATT and SNEGSKA (reference sequence). CDR3 in amino acids: CGAPAMGEKLFF. The DNA for the CDR3 is TGCGGTGCCCCAGCCATGGGGGAAAAACTGTTTTTT.

This clonotype was seen a few times. This sequence may be a read error, since a much larger clone differs from it by one base. The V gene is TRBV20-1, the J gene TRBJ2-7; 9 nucleotides align to TRBD1. The germline CDR1 and CDR2 sequences are DFQATT and SNEGSKA (reference sequence). The CDR3 runs 15 residues. The CDR3 spells CSAGEWGTGSYEQYF. DNA for the CDR3: TGCAGTGCTGGAGAATGGGGGACAGGGTCCTACGAGCAGTACTTC.

V usage is TRBV6-5 and J usage is TRBJ1-2; weak D call: TRBD1 (5 bases). Germline CDR1 and CDR2: MNHEY and SVGAGI. This CDR3 region has 14 residues. The CDR3 DNA is TGTGTCATCAGTCAAACCGGGGGGGGCTATGGCTACACCTTC. Translation: CVISQTGGGYGYTF.

This clonotype was picked up many times. The V call is TRBV5-1, the J call TRBJ2-7; the D gene is possibly TRBD1 (6 bases). CDR1 is SGHRS and CDR2 is YFSETQ in the germline V gene. Between the trimmed V and J ends, which lost 4 bases and 4 bases, there was a span of 9 bases. The length of the CDR3 is 12 residues. In DNA form, the CDR3 reads TGCGCCAGCAGCATACAGGGTTACGAGCAGTACTTC. This encodes CASSIQGYEQYF.

The chain uses TRBV7-3 and TRBJ2-1, with TRBD2 matching over 15 bases. This CDR3 is built from 16 residues. Germline loops: CDR1 SGHTA, CDR2 FQGTGA. The V and J ends lost 6 bases and 7 bases, in that order; junction bases with no gene match: 7. The CDR3 reads CASRLPGLAGGNEQFF. The CDR3 DNA sequence: TGTGCCAGCAGGTTACCAGGACTAGCGGGGGGGAATGAGCAGTTCTTC.

About this clonotype: A much larger clone is a single base away; this may be a read error. In this CDR3 the conserved last residue, phenylalanine or tryptophan, is missing, so a read error is likely. The chain carries TRBV4-3 and TRBJ2-5; 7 nucleotides agree with TRBD1. The germline CDR1 and CDR2 sequences are LGHNA and YSLEER. V was pared by 4 bases and J by 5 bases, with 10 bases of the junction left unmatched. This CDR3 is 15 amino acids long. The CDR3 protein is CASSPFLAQGETQYL. Written as DNA, the CDR3 is TGCGCCAGCAGCCCCTTCCTAGCACAGGGGGAGACCCAGTACTTA.